These T cell receptor beta chains were read from a single sample in a study of T cell clones after liver transplantation. The table came from immunoSEQ multiplex PCR; TCRdb's copy has only in-frame clones and leaves some out. The sample includes 55,000 to 75,000 clones, roughly 70% of them seen just once. The sample consisted of CD4+ T cells from blood, taken at the roughly 15-month timepoint. Source of these receptors: a human patient who received a liver transplant. A share of the T cells may be of graft donor origin. CDR3s include the opening cysteine and the closing phenylalanine or tryptophan. The order of the fields is J gene, V gene, D gene, clone size, CDR3 DNA, CDR3 protein. The D gene is left open where the match is weak. Size values are once, few and many counts, or a class for expanded clones, and some rows have none.

J: TRBJ2-3
V: TRBV7-2
D: -
size: -
DNA: TGTGCCAGCATCCCAGTGGGGGGGGCCTCTGATACGCAGTATTTT
CDR3: CASIPVGGASDTQYF

J: TRBJ1-4
V: TRBV7-9
D: -
size: -
DNA: TGTGCCAGCAGCTTAGACAAGTTGGGGTCAAGTTGGGAAAAACTGTTTTTT
CDR3: CASSLDKLGSSWEKLFF

J: TRBJ1-2
V: TRBV6-5
D: -
size: -
DNA: TGTGCCAGCAGAAAATCCGGGACTCTAGACTATGGCTACACCTTC
CDR3: CASRKSGTLDYGYTF

J: TRBJ2-5
V: TRBV7-6
D: -
size: few
DNA: TGTGCCAGCAGCCTGAGGGACGGCCTCCAAGAGACCCAGTACTTC
CDR3: CASSLRDGLQETQYF

J: TRBJ2-5
V: TRBV7-9
D: -
size: -
DNA: TGTGCCAGCAGCTTAACGCAGGGTGCCCAAGAGACCCAGTACTTC
CDR3: CASSLTQGAQETQYF

J: TRBJ2-3
V: TRBV6-9
D: -
size: few
DNA: TGTGCCAGCGTCCCGATTGGGACTCCGCGCACAGATACGCAGTATTTT
CDR3: CASVPIGTPRTDTQYF

J: TRBJ2-4
V: TRBV2
D: -
size: -
DNA: TGTGCCAGCAGGGGGGGCGGGATCTTAGCCAAAAACATTCAGTACTTC
CDR3: CASRGGGILAKNIQYF

J: TRBJ1-5
V: TRBV7-2
D: -
size: -
DNA: TGTGCCAGCAGCTTAAGACGGGTCAGAGGTTTTAAGCCCCAGCATTTT
CDR3: CASSLRRVRGFKPQHF

J: TRBJ1-1
V: TRBV14
D: -
size: -
DNA: TGTGCCAGCAGCCAACCGGACACTGAAGCTTTCTTT
CDR3: CASSQPDTEAFF

J: TRBJ1-5
V: TRBV19
D: -
size: -
DNA: TGTGCCAGTAGTATATTCCCCCTACAGGGAGACCAGCCCCAGCATTTT
CDR3: CASSIFPLQGDQPQHF

J: TRBJ1-1
V: TRBV19
D: -
size: -
DNA: TGTGCCAGCAGCATCCCGATGAAAGTAGCTTTCTTT
CDR3: CASSIPMKVAFF

J: TRBJ1-2
V: TRBV7-2
D: -
size: once
DNA: TGTGCCAGCAGCCCGACTCGGGGACTAGCTAACTATGGCTACACCTTC
CDR3: CASSPTRGLANYGYTF

J: TRBJ2-1
V: TRBV13
D: -
size: -
DNA: TGTGCCAGCAGCTTAACTAGCATACATGAGCAGTTCTTC
CDR3: CASSLTSIHEQFF

J: TRBJ2-5
V: TRBV7-9
D: TRBD1
size: -
DNA: TGTGCCAGCAGCTTCGACAGGGGTCGGGAGACCCAGTACTTC
CDR3: CASSFDRGRETQYF

J: TRBJ1-1
V: TRBV5-4
D: -
size: many
DNA: TGTGCCAGCAGCTTACCGAACACTGAAGCTTTCTTT
CDR3: CASSLPNTEAFF